A single sample gave rise to the 32 T cell receptor beta chains below, sequenced in a study of identical twins. TCRdb re-analysed the 5' RACE reads in MiXCR, keeping a single row per CDR3 protein. The data show more than 600,000 distinct CDR3 sequences, 18% seen once. Separately, the same data were catalogued under a study of T cells expressing NK-cell markers.

Specimen: PBMCs. These receptor sequences come from a woman in her late teens or twenties in good health.

This clonotype has a handful of counts. The chain is built from TRBV20-1 and TRBJ2-4, with a possible D match to TRBD2 (5 bases). The length of the CDR3 is 14 residues. V lost 6 bases and J 2 bases, leaving 14 bases between the germline ends. The germline V gene encodes CDR1 DFQATT and CDR2 SNEGSKA (reference sequence). CDR3: CSASVPGSKNIQYF. CDR3 nucleotides: TGCAGTGCGTCCGTCCCGGGATCCAAAAACATTCAGTACTTC.

This chain uses TRBV10-3 with TRBJ2-3; D possibly matches TRBD1 or TRBD2 (5 bases each). The V and J ends lost 9 bases and 8 bases respectively, with 21 bases between them. Germline V gene lookup returns CDR1 ENHRY and CDR2 SYGVKD. The CDR3 consists of 14 residues. This CDR3 is CAITPGPVQLTQYF. In DNA form, the CDR3 reads TGTGCCATTACGCCGGGGCCCGTTCAGCTTACGCAGTATTTT.

Written as DNA, the CDR3 is TGCAGTGCCCCCCCCAGCGGCACAGATACGCAGTATTTT. This translates into CSAPPSGTDTQYF. The V and J genes are TRBV20-1 and TRBJ2-3; D gene uncertain. Germline loops: CDR1 DFQATT, CDR2 SNEGSKA (reference sequence). The CDR3 consists of 13 residues. V lost 6 bases and J lost 1, with 11 bases in between.

The chain joins TRBV12-3 or TRBV12-4 to TRBJ1-2, with 9 positions matching TRBD1. Trimming removed 2 bases from V and 13 bases from J; junction bases left unmatched: 5. The CDR3 loop spans 12 amino acids. The CDR3 nucleotides are TGTGCCAGCAGTTTAAGCGGGACAGGGCCCACCTTC. This codes for CASSLSGTGPTF.

The chain employs TRBV12-3 or TRBV12-4 and TRBJ2-1; no firm D call. The CDR3 runs 15 residues. With 3 bases removed from V and 0 bases from J, the gap between germline ends came to 9 bases. The CDR3 loop reads CASSFSPSSYNEQFF. The CDR3 DNA reads TGTGCCAGCAGTTTCAGCCCGAGCTCCTACAATGAGCAGTTCTTC.

This clonotype was picked up a small number of times. This chain uses TRBV5-1 with TRBJ2-3; D call uncertain. The CDR3 consists of 12 residues. The V end lost 5 bases, the J end lost 2 bases, and 6 bases lay between the germline ends. Germline V gene data show CDR1 as SGHRS and CDR2 as YFSETQ. The CDR3 nucleotides read TGCGCCAGCAGAATTACCACAGATACGCAGTATTTT. Translating gives CASRITTDTQYF.

The V gene is TRBV3-1, the J gene TRBJ2-5, with 11 bases matching TRBD1. This CDR3 has 13 amino acids. After removal of 8 bases from V and 4 bases from J, the junction contained 3 bases not matched to a gene. Germline CDR1 reads LGHDT; CDR2 reads YNNKEL (reference sequence). DNA of the CDR3: TGTGCCAGCGGACAGGGGGCATCAGAGACCCAGTACTTC. Translated: CASGQGASETQYF.

This clonotype was counted only a few times. The CDR3 loop is CASSLVASAQTGELFF. The CDR3 DNA reads as TGTGCCAGCAGCTTAGTCGCTAGCGCCCAAACCGGGGAGCTGTTTTTT. This chain joins TRBV7-2 and TRBJ2-2, with D maybe TRBD2 (6 bases). V lost 1 base, J lost 5 bases, and 14 bases lay in between. This CDR3 is built from 16 residues. Germline V CDR1 and CDR2: SGHTA, FQGNSA.

The V call is TRBV29-1, the J call TRBJ1-1; D unclear. V was trimmed by 3 bases and J by 1 base, leaving 3 bases between them. The V gene's germline CDR1 is SQVTM and CDR2 ANQGSEA. CDR3 length: 11 amino acids. The CDR3 region has the DNA TGCAGCGTTGACGGGAACACTGAAGCTTTCTTT. This translates into CSVDGNTEAFF.

This chain connects TRBV6-5 to TRBJ2-1, with 8 bases fitting TRBD2. With V trimmed by 5 bases and J by 15 bases, 9 bases remained unmatched. The CDR3 extends over 12 amino acids. Germline lookup yields CDR1 MNHEY and CDR2 SVGAGI. The CDR3 is CASSQIAGRRFF. The CDR3 nucleotides read TGTGCCAGCAGTCAAATAGCGGGAAGGCGGTTCTTC.

Turning to this clonotype: A junction boundary mismatches the germline segment, possibly from a read error. The chain carries TRBV5-1 and TRBJ2-1; no firm D call. Looked up from germline, CDR1 is SGHRS and CDR2 is YFSETQ. CDR3 size: 15 residues. The CDR3 bases are TGCGTCAGCAGCTTTGTCACAAGCTCCTACAATGAGCAGTTCTTC. Its protein product is CVSSFVTSSYNEQFF.

This chain joins TRBV7-2 and TRBJ2-7; D unresolved. V lost 2 bases to trimming and J lost 3 bases, with 8 bases between them. This CDR3 is built from 13 residues. Germline V gene lookup returns CDR1 SGHTA and CDR2 FQGNSA. CDR3 amino acids: CASSLTANYEQYF. The CDR3 bases are TGTGCCAGCAGCTTAACGGCCAACTACGAGCAGTACTTC.

The rearrangement uses TRBV10-3 and TRBJ2-3; D is ambiguous. The CDR3 runs to 11 residues. The V gene's germline CDR1 is ENHRY and CDR2 SYGVKD. V lost 7 bases and J 6 bases, leaving 8 bases between the germline ends. For the CDR3, the DNA is TGTGCCATCAAGGGCAGGGATACGCAGTATTTT. Encoded protein: CAIKGRDTQYF.

This clonotype was seen only a few times. This chain joins TRBV5-5 and TRBJ1-1, with 7 bases that match TRBD1. Germline lookup yields CDR1 SGHKS and CDR2 YYEKEE (reference sequence). V shed 5 bases and J 0 bases; nucleotides not matched to a gene: 10. The CDR3 covers 16 residues. CDR3 amino acids: CASSFGGTALNTEAFF. CDR3 nucleotides: TGTGCCAGCAGTTTCGGGGGGACAGCGTTGAACACTGAAGCTTTCTTT.

The chain employs TRBV20-1 and TRBJ2-7; a possible D gene is TRBD1 (6 bases). V gave up 6 bases and J gave up 6 bases, with 18 bases separating them. Looked up from germline, CDR1 is DFQATT and CDR2 is SNEGSKA (reference sequence). This CDR3 spans 13 amino acids. CDR3 sequence: CSARTGQRGEQYF. CDR3 nucleotides: TGCAGTGCCCGAACCGGACAGAGAGGCGAGCAGTACTTC.

This rearrangement joins TRBV7-2 to TRBJ2-1; TRBD2 matches at 10 bases. There are 15 residues in the CDR3. After removal of 5 bases from V and 6 bases from J, the junction contained 7 bases not matched to a gene. The germline gives CDR1 SGHTA, CDR2 FQGNSA. CDR3 in amino acids: CASSRTSGPFNEQFF. CDR3 coding DNA: TGTGCCAGCAGCCGGACTAGCGGCCCATTCAATGAGCAGTTCTTC.

The V and J genes are TRBV6-1 and TRBJ2-7, with D perhaps matching TRBD1 or TRBD2 (5 bases each). Trimming removed 1 base from V and 2 bases from J, with 12 bases in between. The length of the CDR3 is 15 residues. The germline V gene encodes CDR1 MNHNS and CDR2 SASEGT. DNA for the CDR3: TGTGCCAGCAGTGAAGGAGACGGGGCCCCCTACGAGCAGTACTTC. Amino acids: CASSEGDGAPYEQYF.

There are many counts of this clonotype. V gene TRBV25-1 combines with J gene TRBJ1-6; unclear D gene. The germline gives CDR1 MGHDK, CDR2 SYGVNS. The CDR3 loop spans 12 amino acids. V gave up 8 bases and J gave up 9 bases, with 11 bases separating them. The CDR3 bases are TGTGCCAGCCAAGTGGGCGTTTCACCCCTCCACTTT. Its protein is CASQVGVSPLHF.

Only a few counts were recorded for this clonotype. The gene calls are TRBV10-3 and TRBJ2-7; no definite D call. The CDR3 is made up of 12 amino acids. Trimming shortened V by 3 bases and J by 6 bases, and 9 bases separated the two germline ends. CDR1 and CDR2 from the germline V gene are ENHRY and SYGVKD. The CDR3 spells CAISEKPGEQYF. Here the CDR3 DNA reads TGTGCCATCAGTGAAAAGCCTGGCGAGCAGTACTTC.

This clonotype was found a few times. This chain uses TRBV6-1 with TRBJ2-7; TRBD2 matches 9 bases. V lost 5 bases, J lost 9 bases, and 14 bases stayed unmatched. CDR1 MNHNS and CDR2 SASEGT come from the germline V gene. CDR3 length: 15 amino acids. CDR3 bases: TGTGCCAGCAGTAGTTCTAGCGGGAACCCCCACCCGCAGTACTTC. Translation gives CASSSSSGNPHPQYF.

This chain connects TRBV20-1 to TRBJ2-1; 7 bases line up with TRBD1. CDR3 length: 16 residues. The junction had 10 bases not matched to a gene; V was cut back by 2 bases and J by 3 bases. The germline V gene has CDR1 DFQATT and CDR2 SNEGSKA (reference sequence). The CDR3 loop reads CSARSQTGSSYNEQFF. CDR3 DNA: TGCAGTGCTAGAAGTCAGACAGGGTCCAGCTACAATGAGCAGTTCTTC.

The chain couples TRBV5-1 to TRBJ2-1; the match to TRBD2 covers 11 bases. The CDR3 loop spans 18 amino acids. The germline V gene has CDR1 SGHRS and CDR2 YFSETQ. V was clipped by 4 bases and J by 8 bases; unmatched bases: 17. The DNA for the CDR3 is TGCGCCAGCAGCAGGGGACTAGCGGTTCACAGGATCACACATGAGCAGTTCTTC. Translated, it gives CASSRGLAVHRITHEQFF.

This clonotype was counted a few times. The chain recombines TRBV12-3 or TRBV12-4 with TRBJ1-2, with a weak D call TRBD1 (5 bases). There are 14 residues in the CDR3. Trimming pared 1 base from V and 8 bases from J, leaving 14 bases between. CDR3 sequence (DNA): TGTGCCAGCAGTTTAGGATCAGGGTTTGGCGGCTACACCTTC. It translates to CASSLGSGFGGYTF.

This clonotype was seen a handful of times. The V and J genes are TRBV7-9 and TRBJ2-5, with D perhaps TRBD2 (6 bases). The ends were cut back, 6 bases at V and 3 bases at J, with 11 bases in the middle. There are 13 residues in the CDR3. The germline V gene encodes CDR1 SEHNR and CDR2 FQNEAQ (reference sequence). The CDR3 DNA sequence: TGTGCCAGCAGATCGGGACTGGAAGAGACCCAGTACTTC. It yields the protein CASRSGLEETQYF.

This clonotype was counted ten times or more. The chain joins TRBV12-3 or TRBV12-4 to TRBJ1-5; the D gene is possibly TRBD1 (6 bases). Trimming shortened V by 2 bases and J by 5 bases, and 10 bases separated the two germline ends. This CDR3 region has 14 residues. CDR3 nucleotides: TGTGCCAGCAGTTTATCGGGGGCAGATCAGCCCCAGCATTTT. Amino acid sequence: CASSLSGADQPQHF.

The rearrangement uses TRBV12-3 or TRBV12-4 and TRBJ1-4; the D is unclear. V lost 10 bases to trimming and J lost 8 bases, with 17 bases between them. The CDR3 has 13 amino acids. CDR3 in amino acids: CATIVGGSEKLFF. As DNA, the CDR3 is TGTGCCACAATCGTGGGCGGGAGCGAAAAACTGTTTTTT.

The chain links TRBV20-1 to TRBJ2-4; D possibly matches TRBD1 or TRBD2 (5 bases each). Germline V CDR1 and CDR2: DFQATT, SNEGSKA (reference sequence). Deletions cut 0 bases from V and 3 bases from J, with 12 bases between. This CDR3 is built from 15 residues. CDR3 nucleotide sequence: TGCAGTGCTAGAGAGGCCGGGGCGGACAAAAACATTCAGTACTTC. Protein sequence: CSAREAGADKNIQYF.

This chain links TRBV9 with TRBJ1-2; no clear D gene. Germline CDR1 and CDR2: SGDLS and YYNGEE. V lost 4 bases, J lost 3 bases, and 7 bases lay in between. The CDR3 spans 12 residues. The CDR3: CASSTRYYGYTF. The CDR3 DNA is TGTGCCAGCAGCACCCGCTACTATGGCTACACCTTC.

This clonotype has at least ten counts. J is TRBJ2-5 and V is TRBV12-3 or TRBV12-4; weak D call: TRBD2 (5 bases). V shed 9 bases and J shed 5 bases, with 13 bases lying between them. The CDR3 is made up of 12 amino acids. This chain's CDR3 is CASQTGKETQYF. DNA of the CDR3: TGTGCCAGTCAGACGGGGAAGGAGACCCAGTACTTC.

The CDR3, as DNA: TGTGCCACCGGGGCGAGAGACCAGCAGTTCTTC. Translation: CATGARDQQFF. This chain connects TRBV24-1 to TRBJ2-1; TRBD1 might be the D (5 bases). The CDR3 runs 11 residues. In germline, CDR1 is KGHDR, CDR2 SFDVKD. Deletions cut 9 bases from V and 11 bases from J, with 13 bases between.

The rearrangement joins TRBV5-1 to TRBJ2-3, with a possible D match to TRBD2 (5 bases). In germline, CDR1 is SGHRS, CDR2 YFSETQ. CDR3 length: 13 amino acids. V dropped 3 bases and J dropped 2 bases, with 7 bases sitting between them. As DNA, the CDR3 is TGCGCCAGCAGCTCGGAGGTCACAGATACGCAGTATTTT. Translation gives CASSSEVTDTQYF.

This clonotype came up a few times. J is TRBJ2-7 and V is TRBV7-8; no clear D gene. The germline V gene has CDR1 SGHVS and CDR2 FQNEAQ. This CDR3 contains 14 residues. The V and J ends lost 3 bases and 2 bases respectively, with 11 bases between them. CDR3 in DNA: TGTGCCAGCAGCTTCAGAAGGTTAGCCTACGAGCAGTACTTC. Protein product: CASSFRRLAYEQYF. Drawing the rest from reference TRBV7-8 and TRBJ2-7, the complete variable domain is GAGVSQSPRYKVAKRGQDVALRCDPISGHVSLFWYQQALGQGPEFLTYFQNEAQLDKSGLPSDRFFAERPEGSVSTLKIQRTQQEDSAVYLCASSFRRLAYEQYFGPGTRLTVT.